This T cell receptor (beta chain) was sequenced in a study of cytomegalovirus exposure and HLA in healthy donors. The study, taken as a whole, reports: Later analysis associated a missense DCLRE1C variant with TCR beta V- and J-gene trimming.

CDR1 and CDR2 from the germline V gene are LGHNT and FRNRAP. The CDR3 has 17 amino acids. J lost 4 bases, V lost 0 bases, and 10 bases had no gene match. The PCR used 60 Vbeta and 13 Jbeta primers. The repertoire was sequenced with immunoSEQ multiplex PCR; TCRdb's copy has only in-frame clones and lacks some. Its table lists about 110,000 clones. In the case of this clone: Antigen specificity is unknown.

Sequencing was performed on PBMCs. The chain employs TRBV12-5 and TRBJ2-7, with 9 bases that match TRBD1. This sequence originates from a man between 50 and 59 years old in good health and CMV-seronegative. The CDR3 DNA reads as TGTGCTAGTGGTTTGGTACCTTCGGGGACAGGGATGTACGAGCAGTACTTC. Protein product: CASGLVPSGTGMYEQYF.